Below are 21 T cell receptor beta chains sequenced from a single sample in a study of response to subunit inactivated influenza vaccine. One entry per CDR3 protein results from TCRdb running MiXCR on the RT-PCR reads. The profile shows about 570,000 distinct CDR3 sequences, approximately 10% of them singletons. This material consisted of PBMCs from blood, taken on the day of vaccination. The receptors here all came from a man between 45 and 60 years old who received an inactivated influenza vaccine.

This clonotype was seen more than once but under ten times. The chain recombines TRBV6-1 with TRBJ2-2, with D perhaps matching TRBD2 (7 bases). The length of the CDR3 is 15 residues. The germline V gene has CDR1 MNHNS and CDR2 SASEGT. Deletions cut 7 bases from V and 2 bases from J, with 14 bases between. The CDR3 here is CASTREGTNTGELFF. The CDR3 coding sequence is TGTGCCAGCACTAGGGAGGGGACAAACACCGGGGAGCTGTTTTTT.

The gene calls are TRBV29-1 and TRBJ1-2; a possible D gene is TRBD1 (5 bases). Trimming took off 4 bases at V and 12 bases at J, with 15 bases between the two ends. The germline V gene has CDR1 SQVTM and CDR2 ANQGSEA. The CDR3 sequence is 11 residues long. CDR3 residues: CSVGDARSHTF. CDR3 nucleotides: TGCAGCGTTGGGGACGCCAGGAGCCACACCTTC.

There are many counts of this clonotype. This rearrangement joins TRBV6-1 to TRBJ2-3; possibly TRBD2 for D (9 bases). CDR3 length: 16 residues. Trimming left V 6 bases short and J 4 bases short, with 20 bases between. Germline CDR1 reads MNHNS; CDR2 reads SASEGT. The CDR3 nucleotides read TGTGCCAGCAGACGTGGACAGGGACTAGCTTCAGATACGCAGTATTTT. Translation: CASRRGQGLASDTQYF.

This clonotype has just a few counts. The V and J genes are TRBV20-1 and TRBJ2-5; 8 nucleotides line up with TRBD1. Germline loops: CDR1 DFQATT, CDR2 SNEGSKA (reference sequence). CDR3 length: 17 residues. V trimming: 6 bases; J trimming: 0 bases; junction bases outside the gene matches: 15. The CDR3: CSAISDGGQANQETQYF. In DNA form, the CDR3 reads TGCAGTGCCATTAGTGATGGGGGACAGGCTAACCAAGAGACCCAGTACTTC.

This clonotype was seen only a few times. DNA for the CDR3: TGTGCCAGCAGTGAAGAGGCTACAGGGTGGCAAGATACGCAGTATTTT. Protein sequence: CASSEEATGWQDTQYF. This chain uses TRBV2 with TRBJ2-3; a weak D match, TRBD1 (6 bases). With 1 base removed from V and 5 bases from J, the gap between germline ends came to 16 bases. Germline V CDR1 and CDR2: SNHLY, FYNNEI. There are 16 residues in the CDR3.

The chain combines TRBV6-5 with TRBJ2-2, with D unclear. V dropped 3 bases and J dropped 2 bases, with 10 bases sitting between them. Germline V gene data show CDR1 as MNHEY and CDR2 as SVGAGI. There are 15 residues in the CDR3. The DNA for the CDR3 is TGTGCCAGCAGTTATGCCAAGTTAAACACCGGGGAGCTGTTTTTT. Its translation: CASSYAKLNTGELFF.

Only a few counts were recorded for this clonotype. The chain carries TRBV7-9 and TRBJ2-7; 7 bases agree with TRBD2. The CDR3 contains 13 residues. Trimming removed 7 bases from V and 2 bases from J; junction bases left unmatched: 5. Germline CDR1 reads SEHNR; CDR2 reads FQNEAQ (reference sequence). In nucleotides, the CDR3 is TGTGCCAGCAATTCCGGGAGGACCTACGAGCAGTACTTC. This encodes CASNSGRTYEQYF.

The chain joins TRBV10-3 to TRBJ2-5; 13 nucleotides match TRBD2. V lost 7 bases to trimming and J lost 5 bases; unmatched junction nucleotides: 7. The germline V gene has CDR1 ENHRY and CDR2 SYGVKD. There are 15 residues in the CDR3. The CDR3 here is CAITARLAGGETQYF. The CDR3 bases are TGTGCCATCACCGCGAGACTAGCGGGAGGCGAGACCCAGTACTTC.

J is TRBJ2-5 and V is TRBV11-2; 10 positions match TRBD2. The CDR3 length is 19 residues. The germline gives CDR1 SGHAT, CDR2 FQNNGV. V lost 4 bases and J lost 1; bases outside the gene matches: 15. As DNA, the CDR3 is TGTGCCAGCAGCTCTCGGAGCAATCTAGCGGGGGACTTCCAAGAGACCCAGTACTTC. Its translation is CASSSRSNLAGDFQETQYF.

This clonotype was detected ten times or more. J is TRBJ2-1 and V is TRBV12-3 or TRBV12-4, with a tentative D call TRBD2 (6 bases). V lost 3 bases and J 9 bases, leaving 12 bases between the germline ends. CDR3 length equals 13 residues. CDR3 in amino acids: CASSLWREGEQFF. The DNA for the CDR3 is TGTGCCAGCAGTTTGTGGCGGGAAGGTGAGCAGTTCTTC.

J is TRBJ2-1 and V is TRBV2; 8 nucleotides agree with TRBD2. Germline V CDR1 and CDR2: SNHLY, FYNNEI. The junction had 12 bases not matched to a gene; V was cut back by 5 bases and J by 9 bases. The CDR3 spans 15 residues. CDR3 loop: CASSLTSVTSAEQFF. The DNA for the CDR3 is TGTGCCAGCAGTCTGACTAGCGTAACATCCGCTGAGCAGTTCTTC.

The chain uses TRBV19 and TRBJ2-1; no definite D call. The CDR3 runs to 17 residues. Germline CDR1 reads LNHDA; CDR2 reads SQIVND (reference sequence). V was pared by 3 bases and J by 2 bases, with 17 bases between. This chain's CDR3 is CASSISLGGGPYNEQFF. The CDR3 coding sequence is TGTGCCAGTAGTATCTCCCTAGGCGGCGGCCCCTACAATGAGCAGTTCTTC.

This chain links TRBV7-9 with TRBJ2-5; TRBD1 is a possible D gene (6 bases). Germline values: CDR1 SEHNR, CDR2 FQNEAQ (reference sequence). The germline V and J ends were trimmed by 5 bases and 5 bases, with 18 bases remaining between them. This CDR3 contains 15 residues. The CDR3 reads CASSLLEGVGETQYF. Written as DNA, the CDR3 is TGTGCCAGCAGCCTCCTCGAGGGGGTTGGGGAGACCCAGTACTTC.

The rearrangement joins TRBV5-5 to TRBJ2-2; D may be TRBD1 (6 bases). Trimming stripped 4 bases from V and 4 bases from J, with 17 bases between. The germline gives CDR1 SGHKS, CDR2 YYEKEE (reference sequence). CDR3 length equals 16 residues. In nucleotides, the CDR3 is TGTGCCAGCAGCCTGCGTGCTACAGGGAGCACCGGGGAGCTGTTTTTT. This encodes CASSLRATGSTGELFF.

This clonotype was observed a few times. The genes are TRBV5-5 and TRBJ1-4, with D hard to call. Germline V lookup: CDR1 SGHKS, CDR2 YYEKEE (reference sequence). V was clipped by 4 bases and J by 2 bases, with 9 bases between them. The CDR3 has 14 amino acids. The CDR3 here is CASSVLVTNEKLFF. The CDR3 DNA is TGTGCCAGCAGCGTTCTGGTCACTAATGAAAAACTGTTTTTT. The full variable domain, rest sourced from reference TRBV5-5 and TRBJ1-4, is DAGVTQSPTHLIKTRGQQVTLRCSPISGHKSVSWYQQVLGQGPQFIFQYYEKEERGRGNFPDRFSARQFPNYSSELNVNALLLGDSALYLCASSVLVTNEKLFFGSGTQLSVL.

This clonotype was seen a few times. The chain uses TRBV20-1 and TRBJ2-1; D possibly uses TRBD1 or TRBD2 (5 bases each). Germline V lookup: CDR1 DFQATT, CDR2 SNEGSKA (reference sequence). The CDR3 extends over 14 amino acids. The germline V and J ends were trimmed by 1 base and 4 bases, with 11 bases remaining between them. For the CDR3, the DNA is TGCAGTGCTAGAGTCGGGGCCAGATACAATGAGCAGTTCTTC. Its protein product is CSARVGARYNEQFF.

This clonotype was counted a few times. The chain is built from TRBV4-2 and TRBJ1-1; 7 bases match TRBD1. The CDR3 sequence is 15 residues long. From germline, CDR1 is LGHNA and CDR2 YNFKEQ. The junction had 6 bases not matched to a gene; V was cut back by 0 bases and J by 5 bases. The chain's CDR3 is CASSQETGWATEAFF. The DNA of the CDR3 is TGTGCCAGCAGCCAAGAGACAGGGTGGGCAACTGAAGCTTTCTTT.

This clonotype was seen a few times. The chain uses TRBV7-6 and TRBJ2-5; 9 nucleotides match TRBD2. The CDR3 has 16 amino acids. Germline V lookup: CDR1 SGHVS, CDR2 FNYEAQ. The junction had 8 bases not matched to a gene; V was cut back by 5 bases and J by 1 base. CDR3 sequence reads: CASSPLSGGSQETQYF. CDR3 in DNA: TGTGCCAGCAGCCCACTCAGCGGGGGGTCCCAAGAGACCCAGTACTTC.

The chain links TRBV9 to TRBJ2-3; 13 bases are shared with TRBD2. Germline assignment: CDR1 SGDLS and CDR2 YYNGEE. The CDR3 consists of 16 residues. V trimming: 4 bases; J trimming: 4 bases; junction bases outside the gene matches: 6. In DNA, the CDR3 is TGTGCCAGCAGCATTCGACTAGCGGGAGGTTCAGATACGCAGTATTTT. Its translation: CASSIRLAGGSDTQYF.

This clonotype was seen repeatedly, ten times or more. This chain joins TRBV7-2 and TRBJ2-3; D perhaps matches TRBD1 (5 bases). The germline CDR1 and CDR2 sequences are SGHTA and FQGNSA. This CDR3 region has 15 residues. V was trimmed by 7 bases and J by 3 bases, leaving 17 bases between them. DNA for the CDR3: TGTGCCAGCAAGAGATCCGGTGGGGCTACAGATACGCAGTATTTT. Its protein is CASKRSGGATDTQYF.

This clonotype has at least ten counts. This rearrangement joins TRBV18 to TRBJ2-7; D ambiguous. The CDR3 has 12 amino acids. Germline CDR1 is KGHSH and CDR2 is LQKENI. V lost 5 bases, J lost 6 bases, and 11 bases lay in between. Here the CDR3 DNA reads TGTGCCAGCTCAGTGAATCAAGGCGAGCAGTACTTC. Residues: CASSVNQGEQYF.